The 10 T cell receptor beta chains in this list originate from one sample, sequenced in a study of T cells in Graves' hyperthyroidism and ophthalmopathy. RNA transcripts were the template for amplifying TCR beta CDR3 regions. The study used the HTBI primer set for a first-round RT-PCR of the TCR CDR3. TCRdb called the multiplex PCR reads again in MiXCR, with one record for every CDR3 protein. The top ten clones hold 8.9% of a sample with hundreds of thousands of distinct CDR3 sequences, roughly 40% of them seen once. The specimen sequenced was blood. Every receptor here comes from a young man with Graves' hyperthyroidism.

The gene calls are TRBV25-1 and TRBJ1-3; D ambiguous. With 3 bases removed from V and 3 bases from J, the gap between germline ends came to 12 bases. CDR1 is MGHDK and CDR2 is SYGVNS in the germline V gene. The CDR3 has 15 residues. Here the CDR3 DNA reads TGTGCCAGCAGTGAGTGGGAGAGCTATGGAAACACCATATATTTT. The encoded protein is CASSEWESYGNTIYF.

This clonotype appeared many times. The gene calls are TRBV11-2 and TRBJ2-5, with 10 positions matching TRBD1. This CDR3 region has 13 residues. J gave up 5 bases and V 11 bases, and 8 bases lay outside the gene matches. Germline CDR1 and CDR2: SGHAT and FQNNGV. The CDR3 coding sequence is TGTGCCTGTTCGACAGGGGGCGAGGAGACCCAGTACTTC. Its protein product is CACSTGGEETQYF. Full variable domain (remainder filled in from reference TRBV11-2 and TRBJ2-5): EAGVAQSPRYKIIEKRQSVAFWCNPISGHATLYWYQQILGQGPKLLIQFQNNGVVDDSQLPKDRFSAERLKGVDSTLKIQPAKLEDSAVYLCACSTGGEETQYFGPGTRLLVL.

J is TRBJ1-2 and V is TRBV6-4; perhaps TRBD1 as D (6 bases). This CDR3 comprises 12 residues. The V gene lost 10 bases and the J gene lost 7 bases, with 16 bases spanning the gap. The germline gives CDR1 MRHNA, CDR2 SNTAGT. DNA for the CDR3: TGTGCCAACAGGGTTGGGCTTCGTGGCTACACCTTC. Amino acids: CANRVGLRGYTF.

This clonotype was seen more than once but under ten times. The rearrangement links TRBV9 to TRBJ2-7, with D hard to call. V was pared by 0 bases and J by 3 bases, with 13 bases between. This CDR3 region has 15 residues. CDR1 is SGDLS and CDR2 is YYNGEE in the germline V gene. In DNA, the CDR3 is TGTGCCAGCAGCGTAGGAAACGATATCGACTACGAGCAGTACTTC. This sequence encodes CASSVGNDIDYEQYF. The whole variable domain, remainder taken from reference TRBV9 and TRBJ2-7, is DSGVTQTPKHLITATGQRVTLRCSPRSGDLSVYWYQQSLDQGLQFLIQYYNGEERAKGNILERFSAQQFPDLHSELNLSSLELGDSALYFCASSVGNDIDYEQYFGPGTRLTVT.

J is TRBJ1-1 and V is TRBV6-5, with a tentative D call TRBD1 (6 bases). Trimming pared 1 base from V and 0 bases from J, leaving 9 bases between. Germline lookup yields CDR1 MNHEY and CDR2 SVGAGI. This CDR3 has 15 amino acids. CDR3 in DNA: TGTGCCAGCAGTTACTTGGGACAACTGAACACTGAAGCTTTCTTT. Its translation: CASSYLGQLNTEAFF.

This clonotype was counted at least ten times. The chain has TRBV7-9 and TRBJ2-7; 9 bases map to TRBD1. CDR3 length: 14 amino acids. Germline loops: CDR1 SEHNR, CDR2 FQNEAQ (reference sequence). V lost 5 bases and J lost 2; bases outside the gene matches: 4. CDR3 sequence reads: CASSVRDRAYEQYF. CDR3 bases: TGTGCCAGCAGCGTCCGGGACAGGGCCTACGAGCAGTACTTC.

At least ten counts were recorded for this clonotype. The DNA of the CDR3 is TGTGCCAGCAAAACGACTGTGAACACTGAAGCTTTCTTT. Its translation is CASKTTVNTEAFF. This rearrangement joins TRBV2 to TRBJ1-1; D call uncertain. CDR1 is SNHLY, CDR2 FYNNEI, per germline. The ends were cut back, 7 bases at V and 0 bases at J, with 9 bases in the middle. The CDR3 is 13 residues long.

This clonotype occurred many times. CDR3 in DNA: TGTGCCAGCAGCTGGACAGATACCGGGGAGCTGTTTTTT. Translating gives CASSWTDTGELFF. The rearrangement links TRBV7-2 to TRBJ2-2, with D possibly being TRBD1 (6 bases). Germline V gene lookup returns CDR1 SGHTA and CDR2 FQGNSA. Deletions cut 4 bases from V and 5 bases from J, with 8 bases between. The CDR3 spans 13 residues. Supplemented by reference TRBV7-2 and TRBJ2-2, the full variable domain reads GAGVSQSPSNKVTEKGKDVELRCDPISGHTALYWYRQSLGQGLEFLIYFQGNSAPDKSGLPSDRFSAERTGGSVSTLTIQRTQQEDSAVYLCASSWTDTGELFFGEGSRLTVL.

The chain uses TRBV9 and TRBJ1-2; 11 bases align to TRBD1. Germline CDR1 reads SGDLS; CDR2 reads YYNGEE. The CDR3 loop spans 16 amino acids. Trimming cost V 2 bases and J 0 bases; bases outside gene matches: 3. CDR3 DNA sequence: TGTGCCAGCAGCGTCGGGACAGGGGGTACTAACTATGGCTACACCTTC. This encodes CASSVGTGGTNYGYTF.

The chain joins TRBV12-3 or TRBV12-4 to TRBJ1-1; the D gene is possibly TRBD1 (5 bases). Trimming left V 5 bases short and J 3 bases short, with 10 bases between. The CDR3 is 13 residues long. CDR3 protein: CASSQGGYTEAFF. Here the CDR3 DNA reads TGTGCCAGCAGTCAGGGAGGGTACACTGAAGCTTTCTTT.